These T cell receptor beta chains were read from a single sample in a study of cytomegalovirus exposure and HLA in healthy donors. Assay used: immunoSEQ multiplex PCR; TCRdb lists only in-frame clones, some missing. The sample shows about 140,000 clones, roughly 80% of them seen only once. The material sequenced was PBMCs. These receptors were obtained from a female donor in good health and CMV-seronegative. Both conserved end residues are trimmed from each CDR3.

TRBJ1-2,TRBV25-1,ASSELGTGGGIYGYT
TRBJ2-7,TRBV7-6,ASSLGAGMAYEQY
TRBJ1-6,TRBV5-4,ASSSGTVNSPLH
TRBJ2-7,TRBV5-1,ASRDPRLEEQY
TRBJ2-7,TRBV5-4,ASSPPGVSSYEQY
TRBJ1-2,TRBV19,ASVGREAGWYYGYT
TRBJ1-6,TRBV19,ASSPRDSLYNSPLH
TRBJ1-1,TRBV6-5,ASSYSGVAMNTEAF
TRBJ2-5,TRBV2,ASSKIPGTEETQY
TRBJ1-5,TRBV7-8,ASSWERGAGQPQH
TRBJ1-2,TRBV25-1,ASSQDRASNYGYT
TRBJ1-5,TRBV27,ASRSDSGEVDQPQH
TRBJ1-3,TRBV28,ASSPPGRGHSGNTIY
TRBJ2-3,TRBV5-1,ASSLKTGASTDTQY
TRBJ2-1,TRBV11-2,ASQRGRTYNEQF
TRBJ2-5,TRBV5-1,ASRSTVIQGQETQY
TRBJ2-7,TRBV6-6,ASSSQGRTYEQY
TRBJ1-2,TRBV6-5,ASSSRTGMRV
.,TRBV10-3,AISAGTNYEQY
TRBJ2-5,TRBV27,ASSFGTSGETQY
TRBJ1-6,TRBV27,ASSFSSNSPLH
TRBJ2-1,TRBV11-2,ASTLGWGTSGKRYNEQF
TRBJ2-7,TRBV2,ASRSDRAFDGRSYEQY
TRBJ2-7,TRBV7-9,ASSLGLAGGTYEQY
TRBJ2-5,TRBV6-1,ASSAELRETQY
TRBJ2-7,TRBV5-1,ASSLFGGGSSYEQY
TRBJ2-1,TRBV9,ASSVGGGSYNEQF
TRBJ2-3,TRBV15,ATSRDYAGMRTDTQY
TRBJ1-5,TRBV4-1,ASSDRSGLNQPQH
TRBJ2-1,TRBV11-3,ASSRLRELI
TRBJ1-2,TRBV12-5,ASGTQGVGFYGYT
TRBJ1-1,TRBV9,ASSVGQMNTEAF
TRBJ1-5,TRBV28,ASRIGNQPQH
TRBJ2-5,TRBV5-1,ASSWSGQQETQY
TRBJ2-1,TRBV30,AWKSSQSLCEQF
TRBJ2-3,TRBV11-2,ASSELAGRGADTQY
TRBJ1-2,TRBV7-9,ASSLDSSKLGGYT
TRBJ1-1,TRBV9,ASSWGGEVGIDTEAF
TRBJ2-2,TRBV19,ASLRGGENTGELF
TRBJ2-3,TRBV5-1,ASSQYRTGGTDTQY
TRBJ2-3,TRBV10-1,ASSAGFADTQY
.,TRBV30,AWKWRYEQY
TRBJ1-1,TRBV28,ASSQRQGQSTEAF
.,TRBV10-3,AIGPGTSAHEQY
TRBJ1-4,TRBV2,ASSPNVPGQGSNEKLF
TRBJ1-2,TRBV9,ASSVEPERGMANYGYT
TRBJ1-1,TRBV14,ASSQDSRVLKNTEAF
TRBJ1-1,TRBV2,ASSEAGWAREAF
TRBJ1-3,TRBV6-6,ASSYIGTEGNTIY
TRBJ2-2,TRBV5-1,ASNDRGPNTGELF
TRBJ1-5,TRBV6-5,ASTSLGFRQPQH
TRBJ1-6,TRBV7-9,ASSLTGIDNSPLH
TRBJ1-1,TRBV18,ASSPKEQGNAF
TRBJ2-1,TRBV9,ASSVGGWELF
TRBJ2-7,TRBV29-1,SVEETGGNSYEQY
TRBJ2-3,TRBV9,ASSVNIAGGPTDTQY
TRBJ2-5,TRBV2,ASSPVRGTQY